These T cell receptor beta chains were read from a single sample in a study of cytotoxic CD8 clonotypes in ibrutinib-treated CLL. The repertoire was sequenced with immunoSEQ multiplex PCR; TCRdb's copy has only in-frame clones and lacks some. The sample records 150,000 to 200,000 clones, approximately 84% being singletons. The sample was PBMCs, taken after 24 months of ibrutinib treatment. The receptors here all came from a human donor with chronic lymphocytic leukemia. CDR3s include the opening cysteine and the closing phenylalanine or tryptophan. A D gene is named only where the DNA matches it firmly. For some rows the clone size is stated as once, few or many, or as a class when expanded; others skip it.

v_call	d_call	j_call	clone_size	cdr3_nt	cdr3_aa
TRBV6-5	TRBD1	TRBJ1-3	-	TGTGCCAGCAGTTACCACAGGGGGCAAGGAAACACCATATATTTT	CASSYHRGQGNTIYF
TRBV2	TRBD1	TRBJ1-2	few	TGTGCCAGCCGAGGGGGCCTCAACGGCTACACCTTC	CASRGGLNGYTF
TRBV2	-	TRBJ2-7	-	TGTGCCAGCATCTCCGGGACAACTCACTACGAGCAGTACTTC	CASISGTTHYEQYF
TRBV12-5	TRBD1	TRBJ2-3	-	TGTGCTAGTGGTTTTGGACAGGCCCCTAGCACAGATACGCAGTATTTT	CASGFGQAPSTDTQYF
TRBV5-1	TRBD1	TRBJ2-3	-	TGCGCCAGCTCATTCCGGACAGGGTCCCGGGATACGCAGTATTTT	CASSFRTGSRDTQYF
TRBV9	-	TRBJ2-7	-	TGTGCCAGCAGCGTAGTGGTGGGGGCGGGAGAGCAGTACTTC	CASSVVVGAGEQYF
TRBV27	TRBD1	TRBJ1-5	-	TGTGCCAGCAGTTTATTAGCAGGGGGTAATCAGCCCCAGCATTTT	CASSLLAGGNQPQHF
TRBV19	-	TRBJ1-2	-	TGTGCCAGTAGTTCCTCATCAGGGGTGGCCCATGGCTACACCTTC	CASSSSSGVAHGYTF
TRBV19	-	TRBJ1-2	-	TGTGCCAGTATCGACCCCGGGGGTAGGAGGTATGGCTACACCTTC	CASIDPGGRRYGYTF
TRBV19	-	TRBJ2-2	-	TGTGCCAGTAGATTTATGTCAGGGGGGGACACCGGGGAGCTGTTTTTT	CASRFMSGGDTGELFF
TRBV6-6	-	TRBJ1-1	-	TGTGCCAGTCTCTCTCGACAGGTTGTGAACACTGAAGCTTTCTTT	CASLSRQVVNTEAFF
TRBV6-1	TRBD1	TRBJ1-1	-	TGTGCCAGCTCCCGGACAGGGATGAACACTGAAGCTTTCTTT	CASSRTGMNTEAFF
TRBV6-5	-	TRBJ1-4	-	TGTGCCAGCGACTCCCCTAATGAAAAACTGTTTTTT	CASDSPNEKLFF
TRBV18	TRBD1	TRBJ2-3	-	TGTGCCAGCTCACGGGACAGGGTAACGGATACGCAGTATTTT	CASSRDRVTDTQYF
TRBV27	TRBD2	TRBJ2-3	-	TGTGCCAGCAGTACCGCGCCTCCAGCGGGAGGGCCTGATACGCAGTATTTT	CASSTAPPAGGPDTQYF
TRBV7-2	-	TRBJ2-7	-	TGTGCCAGCAGCTTAGGAGGCAAGGGGGCCTACGAGCAGTACTTC	CASSLGGKGAYEQYF
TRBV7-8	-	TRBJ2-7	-	TGTGCCAGCAGCCCCCAGACAAACTCCTACGAGCAGTACTTC	CASSPQTNSYEQYF
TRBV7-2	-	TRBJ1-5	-	TGTGCCAGCAGCTTTGACAATAGCAATCAGCCCCAGCATTTT	CASSFDNSNQPQHF
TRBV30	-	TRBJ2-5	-	TGTGCCTGGAGTTTACAGGGATGGGGGGAGACCCAGTACTTC	CAWSLQGWGETQYF
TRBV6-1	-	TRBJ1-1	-	TGTGCCAGCAGTGTTGGATGGGTAAGGACTGAAGCTTTCTTT	CASSVGWVRTEAFF
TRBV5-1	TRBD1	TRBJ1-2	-	TGCGCCAGCAGCACACAAACAGGGGTTTCATATGGCTACACCTTC	CASSTQTGVSYGYTF
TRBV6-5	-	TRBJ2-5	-	TGTGCCATCAGAGCACAAGAGACCCAGTACTTC	CAIRAQETQYF
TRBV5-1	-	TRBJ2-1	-	TGCGCCAGCAGCCCCGTTCGAAGTTCGTCATCCCATGAGCAGTTCTTC	CASSPVRSSSSHEQFF
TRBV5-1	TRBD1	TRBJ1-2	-	TGCGCCAGCAGTACAGGGGTGGGCTACACCTTC	CASSTGVGYTF